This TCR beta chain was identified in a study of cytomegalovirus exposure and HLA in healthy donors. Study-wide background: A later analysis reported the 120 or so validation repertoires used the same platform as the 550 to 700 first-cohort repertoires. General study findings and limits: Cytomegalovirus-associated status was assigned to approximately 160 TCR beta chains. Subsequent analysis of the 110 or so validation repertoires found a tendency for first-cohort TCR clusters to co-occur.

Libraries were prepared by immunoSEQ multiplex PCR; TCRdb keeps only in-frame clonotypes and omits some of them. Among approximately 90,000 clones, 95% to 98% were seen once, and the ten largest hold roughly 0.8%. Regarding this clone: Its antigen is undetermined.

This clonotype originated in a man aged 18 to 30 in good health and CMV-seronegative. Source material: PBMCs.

The CDR3 coding sequence is TGTGCCAGCAGTCCCGACAGGGTCGGTCAGCCCCAGCATTTT. Translating gives CASSPDRVGQPQHF. This chain uses TRBV2 with TRBJ1-5, with TRBD1 matching over 7 bases. The CDR3 extends over 14 amino acids. V shed 5 bases and J 6 bases; nucleotides not matched to a gene: 7. CDR1 SNHLY and CDR2 FYNNEI come from the germline V gene. Supplemented by reference TRBV2 and TRBJ1-5, the full variable domain reads EPEVTQTPSHQVTQMGQEVILRCVPISNHLYFYWYRQILGQKVEFLVSFYNNEISEKSEIFDDQFSVERPDGSNFTLKIRSTKLEDSAMYFCASSPDRVGQPQHFGDGTRLSIL.